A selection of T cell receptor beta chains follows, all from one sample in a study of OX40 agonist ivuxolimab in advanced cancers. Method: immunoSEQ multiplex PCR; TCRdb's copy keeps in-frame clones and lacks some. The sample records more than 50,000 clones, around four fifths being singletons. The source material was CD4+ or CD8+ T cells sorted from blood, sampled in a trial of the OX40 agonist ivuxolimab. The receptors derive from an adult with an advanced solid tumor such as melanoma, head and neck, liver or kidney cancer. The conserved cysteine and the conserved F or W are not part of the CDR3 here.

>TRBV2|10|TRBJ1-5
ASRLTDQPQH
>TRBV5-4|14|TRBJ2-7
ASSSDRDRINYEQY
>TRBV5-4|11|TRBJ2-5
ASFFQGGETQY
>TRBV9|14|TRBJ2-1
ASSAGTSGSVGEQF
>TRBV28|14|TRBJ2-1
ASSLNSLGRYNEQF
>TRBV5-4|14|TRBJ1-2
ASSLAYGQVGYGYT
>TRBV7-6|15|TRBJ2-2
ASSPLSGPENTGELF
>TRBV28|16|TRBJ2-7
ASSFVGAGERGIHEQY
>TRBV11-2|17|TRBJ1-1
ASSLGGAARTIMNTEAF
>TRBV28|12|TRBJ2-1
ASSPRFPRGEQF
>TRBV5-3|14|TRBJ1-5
ARSLVQGKINQPQH
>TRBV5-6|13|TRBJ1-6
ASSFGTNLGSPLH
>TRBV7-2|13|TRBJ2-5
ASSLTGLLLWEQY
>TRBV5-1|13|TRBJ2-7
ASSLGHGSGGEQY
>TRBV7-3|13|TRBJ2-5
ASSLFGGSQETQY
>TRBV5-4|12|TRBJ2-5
ASSLEGGSETQY
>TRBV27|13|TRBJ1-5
ASRGTGGYGQPQH
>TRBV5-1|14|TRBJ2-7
ASSLTAGTSVREQY
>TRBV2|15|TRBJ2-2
ASGSLAGGPGTGELF
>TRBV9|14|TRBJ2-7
ASSGGTGFYSPEQY
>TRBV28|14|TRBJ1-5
ASSPALLESNQPQH
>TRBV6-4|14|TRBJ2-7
ASSDRDKATSYEQY
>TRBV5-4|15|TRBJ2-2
ASSGALAGGGTGELF
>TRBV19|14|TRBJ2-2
ASLGTGLRGTGELF
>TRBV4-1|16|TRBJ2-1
ASSQDYGLLSPSNEQF
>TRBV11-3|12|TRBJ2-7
ASSPRQGTYEQY
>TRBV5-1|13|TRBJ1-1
ASSQLQGRNTEAF
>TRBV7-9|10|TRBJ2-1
ASSLVLAGRF
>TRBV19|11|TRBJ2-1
ALTSGRTWEQF
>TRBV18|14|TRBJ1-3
ASSQTGTDSGNTIY
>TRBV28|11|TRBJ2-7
ASTTGGGYEQY
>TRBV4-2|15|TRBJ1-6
ASSQELHKASNSPLH
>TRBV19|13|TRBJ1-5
ASSLGQGLNQPQH
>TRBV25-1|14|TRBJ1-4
ASSEWWTGRGEKLF